This T cell receptor (beta chain) was retrieved from a study of blood T cell repertoires in COVID-19. Study as a whole: COVID-19 samples collected from the United States, Italy and Spain covered acute and convalescent phases.

Method: immunoSEQ multiplex PCR; TCRdb's copy keeps in-frame clones and lacks some. The table has over 250,000 clones, around 80% seen once. The CDR3 loop spans 18 amino acids. Trimming took 5 bases from V and 1 from J; bases not matched to a gene: 11. Germline CDR1 LNHDA, CDR2 SQIVND (reference sequence). The receptor was derived from a man aged 25-40 years with acute COVID-19. The source material was PBMCs or T cells enriched from blood (not recorded which). This chain joins TRBV19 and TRBJ1-5, with 10 nucleotides matching TRBD1. The CDR3: CASSERDRGLGSNQPQHF. Written as DNA, the CDR3 is TGTGCCAGTAGTGAACGGGACAGGGGTTTGGGGAGCAATCAGCCCCAGCATTTT.